This TCR beta chain was captured in a study of long-term antiretroviral therapy in people with HIV. The CDR3 contains 12 residues. The V end was cut by 5 bases, the J end by 4 bases, with 8 bases between. CDR1 and CDR2 (germline): MNHEY, SVGAGI. Study-level findings and limits: When set beside controls, HIV repertoires had CDR3 length ranges that were narrower. Those clones which expanded before ART made up the dominant part of the repertoire at all time points. Blood in the study was drawn between about 2004 and 2017, possibly under older ART regimens, which may be less effective than current ones.

The run of the v3.0 immunoSEQ assay was at survey level. What sequencing targeted per sample was about 35,000-50,000 T-cell genomes. Method: immunoSEQ multiplex PCR; TCRdb's copy keeps in-frame clones and lacks some. The sample has 20,000 to 25,000 clones, around 77% seen once; the top ten hold approximately 12%. A remark on this clone: Its antigen remains unidentified.

The specimen comprised unsorted PBMCs, sampled around 1.8 years before starting antiretroviral therapy. The chain employs TRBV6-5 and TRBJ1-1, with TRBD1 as a possible D gene (5 bases). The TCR comes from a woman aged 40 to 50 with HIV. In nucleotides, the CDR3 is TGTGCCAGCAGTAACAGGTTCACTGAAGCTTTCTTT. Protein: CASSNRFTEAFF.